These 25 T cell receptor beta chains originate from one sample sequenced in a study of T cell repertoires in cytomegalovirus infection. MiXCR was run by TCRdb on the reads, yielding one entry per CDR3 protein. The sample consists of around 800,000 distinct CDR3 sequences, around a third of them appearing once. These receptors are not linked to any known antigen. The specimen was cultured CD8+ T cells from PBMCs, collected from culture after CMV antigen stimulation. The source of these receptors is a human donor in good health (CMV status not recorded). Some clones in this sample may be carry-over from other donors' samples.

This clonotype came up many times. V gene TRBV6-6 combines with J gene TRBJ2-4, with 8 positions matching TRBD2. CDR1 and CDR2 (germline): MNHNY, SVGAGI (reference sequence). V gave up 6 bases and J gave up 0 bases; unmatched junction bases: 13. The CDR3 sequence is 18 residues long. The CDR3 spells CASSRLEMAGGAKNIQYF. DNA of the CDR3: TGTGCCAGCAGCCGGTTGGAAATGGCGGGGGGAGCCAAAAACATTCAGTACTTC.

This sequence joins TRBV28 and TRBJ2-7; 9 bases match TRBD1. The V gene's germline CDR1 is MDHEN and CDR2 SYDVKM. Losses at the gene ends were 5 bases for V and 6 bases for J; bases not matched to a gene: 11. CDR3 length equals 15 residues. The CDR3 here is CASSAGTGTPVEQYV. The CDR3 DNA reads as TGTGCCAGCAGTGCCGGGACAGGGACCCCAGTCGAGCAGTACGTC.

This clonotype showed up many times. The chain uses TRBV7-6 and TRBJ1-5, with a possible D match to TRBD1 (5 bases). Trimming removed 0 bases at V and 1 base at J, with 7 bases between. This CDR3 has 15 residues. Germline CDR1 SGHVS, CDR2 FNYEAQ. The chain's CDR3 is CASSLAWGSNQPQHF. In nucleotides, the CDR3 is TGTGCCAGCAGCTTAGCGTGGGGCAGCAATCAGCCCCAGCATTTT.

This clonotype was seen repeatedly, ten times or more. The chain combines TRBV7-6 with TRBJ1-6, with TRBD1 matching 7 bases. CDR3 size: 16 residues. Germline assignment: CDR1 SGHVS and CDR2 FNYEAQ. V shed 0 bases and J 6 bases; nucleotides not matched to a gene: 5. The CDR3 loop is CASSLARTGGNSPLHF. DNA of the CDR3: TGTGCCAGCAGCTTAGCGAGGACAGGCGGTAATTCACCCCTCCACTTT. The whole variable domain, filled in from reference TRBV7-6 and TRBJ1-6, reads GAGVSQSPRYKVTKRGQDVALRCDPISGHVSLYWYRQALGQGPEFLTYFNYEAQQDKSGLPNDRFSAERPEGSISTLTIQRTEQRDSAMYRCASSLARTGGNSPLHFGNGTRLTVT.

This clonotype came up many times. The chain uses TRBV28 and TRBJ1-6; no clear D. Deletions cut 4 bases from V and 5 bases from J, with 12 bases between. The CDR3 totals 15 residues. CDR1 is MDHEN, CDR2 SYDVKM, per germline. CDR3 bases: TGTGCCAGCAGTTACCCCGGTGTTAATAATTCACCCCTCCACTTT. This translates into CASSYPGVNNSPLHF.

The CDR3 bases are TGTGCCAGCAGCATGCCCTCGGGACAGGGGCCTCCATCTAAATTCTACAATGAGCAGTTCTTC. Its translation: CASSMPSGQGPPSKFYNEQFF. The V call is TRBV7-6, the J call TRBJ2-1, with TRBD1 identical over 10 bases. The CDR3 is 21 amino acids. Germline V gives CDR1 SGHVS, CDR2 FNYEAQ. V was clipped by 5 bases and J by 3 bases; unmatched bases: 22.

This chain uses TRBV27 with TRBJ1-2, with 9 bases fitting TRBD1. The CDR3 is 13 residues long. In germline, CDR1 is MNHEY, CDR2 SMNVEV (reference sequence). J gave up 4 bases and V 8 bases, and 5 bases lay outside the gene matches. The CDR3 DNA reads as TGTGCCAGCGCGACAGGGGGAGCCTATGGCTACACCTTC. Amino acid sequence: CASATGGAYGYTF.

This clonotype was observed many times. Here the CDR3 reads CASSLNRHTEAFF. CDR3 DNA sequence: TGTGCCAGCAGCTTAAATCGGCACACTGAAGCTTTCTTT. This chain uses TRBV7-2 with TRBJ1-1; D unresolved. Trimming cost V 2 bases and J 3 bases, with 7 bases left between them. Per germline, CDR1 SGHTA and CDR2 FQGNSA. The CDR3 is 13 amino acids.

The sample holds a few counts of this clonotype. This rearrangement joins TRBV4-1 to TRBJ1-1; D uncertain. V lost 4 bases to trimming and J lost 6 bases, with 15 bases between them. The CDR3 loop spans 14 amino acids. Germline-derived CDR1 and CDR2 are MGHRA and YSYEKL. CDR3 amino acids: CASSPSAMAAEAFF. In nucleotides, the CDR3 is TGCGCCAGCAGCCCTTCTGCGATGGCGGCTGAAGCTTTCTTT.

The genes are TRBV4-3 and TRBJ1-1, with D unclear. The CDR3 sequence is 12 residues long. Trimming removed 1 base from V and 7 bases from J, with 7 bases in between. Germline V lookup: CDR1 LGHNA, CDR2 YSLEER. Here the CDR3 reads CASSQVGFEAFF. Written as DNA, the CDR3 is TGCGCCAGCAGCCAAGTAGGCTTTGAAGCTTTCTTT.

V gene TRBV7-4 combines with J gene TRBJ2-2; the D gene is possibly TRBD2 (5 bases). Looked up from germline, CDR1 is SGHVT and CDR2 is SQSDAQ. The V end lost 5 bases, the J end lost 4 bases, and 11 bases lay between the germline ends. The CDR3 runs 14 residues. For the CDR3, the DNA is TGTGCCAGCAGCCCCGTAGGGAGCACCGGGGAGCTGTTTTTT. Protein product: CASSPVGSTGELFF.

The table lists this clonotype with a few counts. The J gene is TRBJ1-2, the V gene TRBV28; D gene ambiguous. Germline CDR1 is MDHEN and CDR2 is SYDVKM. The length of the CDR3 is 14 residues. Between the trimmed V and J ends, which lost 3 bases and 0 bases, there was a span of 8 bases. The chain's CDR3 is CASSFWVANYGYTF. CDR3 nucleotides: TGTGCCAGCAGTTTCTGGGTCGCTAACTATGGCTACACCTTC.

CDR3 bases: TGTGCCAGCAGCCAACTAGCGGAGGAGACCCAGTACTTC. The encoded protein is CASSQLAEETQYF. This chain uses TRBV14 with TRBJ2-5; 7 bases fit TRBD2. The CDR3 covers 13 residues. V was clipped by 2 bases and J by 5 bases; unmatched bases: 2. Germline V CDR1 and CDR2: SGHDN, FVKESK.

The chain links TRBV19 to TRBJ1-4, with D tentatively TRBD1 (6 bases). Germline CDR1 LNHDA, CDR2 SQIVND (reference sequence). CDR3 size: 12 residues. With 8 bases removed from V and 7 bases from J, the gap between germline ends came to 11 bases. Written as DNA, the CDR3 is TGTGCCAGTGGGGGCTCAATTGAAAAACTGTTTTTT. It specifies CASGGSIEKLFF.

This chain links TRBV20-1 with TRBJ1-1, with D unclear. The CDR3 sequence is 13 residues long. Trimming took 2 bases from V and 4 from J, leaving 11 bases between them. Per germline, CDR1 DFQATT and CDR2 SNEGSKA (reference sequence). The CDR3 DNA sequence: TGCAGTGCTAGACCCTCGGGGAGCACTGAAGCTTTCTTT. As protein: CSARPSGSTEAFF.

V is TRBV7-4 and J is TRBJ2-2; weak D call: TRBD1 (5 bases). CDR1 and CDR2 from the germline V gene are SGHVT and SQSDAQ. The V and J ends lost 2 bases and 4 bases respectively, with 11 bases between them. This CDR3 region has 15 residues. The CDR3: CASSLRQLSTGELFF. The CDR3 DNA follows: TGTGCCAGCAGCTTACGACAGTTGAGCACCGGGGAGCTGTTTTTT.

At least ten counts were recorded for this clonotype. The V call is TRBV6-2 or TRBV6-3, the J call TRBJ2-7; D gene uncertain. Germline V CDR1 and CDR2: MNHEY, SVGEGT. The CDR3 contains 12 residues. V shed 2 bases and J shed 5 bases, with 7 bases lying between them. The DNA for the CDR3 is TGTGCCAGCAGTTACGGGGTAAACGAGCAGTACTTC. Translated, it gives CASSYGVNEQYF.

Only a few counts were recorded for this clonotype. This rearrangement joins TRBV7-9 to TRBJ1-1; D is ambiguous. The CDR3 contains 13 residues. V lost 0 bases and J lost 6, with 8 bases in between. Germline V gives CDR1 SEHNR, CDR2 FQNEAQ (reference sequence). In nucleotides, the CDR3 is TGTGCCAGCAGCTTAGCGGAGGACGCTGAAGCTTTCTTT. Protein: CASSLAEDAEAFF.

V usage is TRBV27 and J usage is TRBJ1-4, with 7 nucleotides matching TRBD1. CDR3 size: 15 residues. J gave up 6 bases and V 3 bases, and 7 bases lay outside the gene matches. Germline loops: CDR1 MNHEY, CDR2 SMNVEV (reference sequence). CDR3: CASSFSGTVHEKLFF. CDR3 coding DNA: TGTGCCAGCAGTTTCTCCGGGACAGTCCATGAAAAACTGTTTTTT.

The CDR3 reads CASSSGTEGSPLHF. As DNA, the CDR3 is TGTGCCAGCAGTTCCGGGACAGAGGGGTCACCCCTCCACTTT. This chain links TRBV27 with TRBJ1-6; 7 bases agree with TRBD1. Germline V lookup: CDR1 MNHEY, CDR2 SMNVEV (reference sequence). CDR3 length: 14 residues. After removal of 4 bases from V and 10 bases from J, the junction contained 7 bases not matched to a gene.

The chain combines TRBV5-1 with TRBJ1-1; 7 bases map to TRBD1. Germline lookup yields CDR1 SGHRS and CDR2 YFSETQ. The CDR3 has 14 amino acids. V lost 5 bases to trimming and J lost 8 bases; unmatched junction nucleotides: 12. The CDR3 nucleotides read TGCGCCAGCAGTGCCGGGACAGCGAATTTGGAAGCTTTCTTT. Its protein product is CASSAGTANLEAFF.

Concerning this clonotype itself: This may be a read error, as it is one base from a much larger clone. This chain connects TRBV19 to TRBJ1-5; unclear D gene. V was trimmed by 6 bases and J by 0 bases, leaving 15 bases between them. The length of the CDR3 is 16 residues. The germline gives CDR1 LNHDA, CDR2 SQIVND (reference sequence). CDR3 coding DNA: TGTGCCAGTAGCCCCCGAGGCGACTATAGCAATCAGCCCCAGCATTTT. Its translation: CASSPRGDYSNQPQHF.

The V gene is TRBV28, the J gene TRBJ2-5; D ambiguous. Germline loops: CDR1 MDHEN, CDR2 SYDVKM. The CDR3 has 14 residues. V lost 2 bases and J lost 4, with 11 bases in between. The CDR3 spells CASSLNRHGETQYF. As DNA, the CDR3 is TGTGCCAGCAGTTTAAACCGTCATGGAGAGACCCAGTACTTC.

The chain has TRBV5-5 and TRBJ2-7; no clear D. The CDR3 runs 17 residues. Germline V gives CDR1 SGHKS, CDR2 YYEKEE (reference sequence). Trimming removed 3 bases from V and 0 bases from J, with 19 bases in between. CDR3: CASSSPPTELSSYEQYV. The CDR3 coding sequence is TGTGCCAGCAGCTCCCCTCCCACGGAACTCAGCTCCTACGAGCAGTACGTC.

This clonotype was counted a few times. J is TRBJ1-2 and V is TRBV4-3; the match to TRBD1 covers 7 bases. CDR3 size: 15 residues. The junction had 7 bases not matched to a gene; V was cut back by 3 bases and J by 3 bases. CDR1 is LGHNA and CDR2 is YSLEER in the germline V gene. The CDR3 sequence is CASSQNNRGDYGYTF. The CDR3 bases are TGCGCCAGCAGCCAGAACAACAGGGGTGACTATGGCTACACCTTC.